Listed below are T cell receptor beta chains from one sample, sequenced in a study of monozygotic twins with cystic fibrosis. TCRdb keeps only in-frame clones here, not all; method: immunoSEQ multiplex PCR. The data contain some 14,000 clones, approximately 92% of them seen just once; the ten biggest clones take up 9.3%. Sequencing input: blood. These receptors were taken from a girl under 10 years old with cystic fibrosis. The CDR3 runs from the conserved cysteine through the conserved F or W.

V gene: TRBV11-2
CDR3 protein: CASQEGGTGELFF

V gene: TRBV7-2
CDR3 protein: CASSYGQEPRAGGSYEQYF

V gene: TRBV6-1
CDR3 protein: CASILGTNQPQHF

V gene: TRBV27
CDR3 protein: CASSLLSGRDTQYF

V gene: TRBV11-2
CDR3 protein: CASSPGQGSEQYF

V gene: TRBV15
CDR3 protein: CATSRDPLFGTLNQPQHF

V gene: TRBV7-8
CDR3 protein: CASSLGPGAGTGYTF

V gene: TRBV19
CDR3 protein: CASTSPDSYTEAFF

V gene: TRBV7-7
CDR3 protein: CASSPTGSPYEQYF

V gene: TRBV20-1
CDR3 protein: CSEGGNTEAFF

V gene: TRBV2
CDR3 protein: CASSEQGQPQHF

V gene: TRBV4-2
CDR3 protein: CASSQGGRGDGYTF

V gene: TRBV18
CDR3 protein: CASSPRGTKEKLFF

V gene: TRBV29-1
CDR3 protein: CSAYRDNEQFF

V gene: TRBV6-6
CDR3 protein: CASSYSEDIGYTF

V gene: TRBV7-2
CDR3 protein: CASSYRGDTQYF

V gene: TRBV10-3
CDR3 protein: CAISWGGTEYNEQFF

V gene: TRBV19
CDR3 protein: CASSITPLAGVVGELFF

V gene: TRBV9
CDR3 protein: CASSPRGTGPNTEAFF